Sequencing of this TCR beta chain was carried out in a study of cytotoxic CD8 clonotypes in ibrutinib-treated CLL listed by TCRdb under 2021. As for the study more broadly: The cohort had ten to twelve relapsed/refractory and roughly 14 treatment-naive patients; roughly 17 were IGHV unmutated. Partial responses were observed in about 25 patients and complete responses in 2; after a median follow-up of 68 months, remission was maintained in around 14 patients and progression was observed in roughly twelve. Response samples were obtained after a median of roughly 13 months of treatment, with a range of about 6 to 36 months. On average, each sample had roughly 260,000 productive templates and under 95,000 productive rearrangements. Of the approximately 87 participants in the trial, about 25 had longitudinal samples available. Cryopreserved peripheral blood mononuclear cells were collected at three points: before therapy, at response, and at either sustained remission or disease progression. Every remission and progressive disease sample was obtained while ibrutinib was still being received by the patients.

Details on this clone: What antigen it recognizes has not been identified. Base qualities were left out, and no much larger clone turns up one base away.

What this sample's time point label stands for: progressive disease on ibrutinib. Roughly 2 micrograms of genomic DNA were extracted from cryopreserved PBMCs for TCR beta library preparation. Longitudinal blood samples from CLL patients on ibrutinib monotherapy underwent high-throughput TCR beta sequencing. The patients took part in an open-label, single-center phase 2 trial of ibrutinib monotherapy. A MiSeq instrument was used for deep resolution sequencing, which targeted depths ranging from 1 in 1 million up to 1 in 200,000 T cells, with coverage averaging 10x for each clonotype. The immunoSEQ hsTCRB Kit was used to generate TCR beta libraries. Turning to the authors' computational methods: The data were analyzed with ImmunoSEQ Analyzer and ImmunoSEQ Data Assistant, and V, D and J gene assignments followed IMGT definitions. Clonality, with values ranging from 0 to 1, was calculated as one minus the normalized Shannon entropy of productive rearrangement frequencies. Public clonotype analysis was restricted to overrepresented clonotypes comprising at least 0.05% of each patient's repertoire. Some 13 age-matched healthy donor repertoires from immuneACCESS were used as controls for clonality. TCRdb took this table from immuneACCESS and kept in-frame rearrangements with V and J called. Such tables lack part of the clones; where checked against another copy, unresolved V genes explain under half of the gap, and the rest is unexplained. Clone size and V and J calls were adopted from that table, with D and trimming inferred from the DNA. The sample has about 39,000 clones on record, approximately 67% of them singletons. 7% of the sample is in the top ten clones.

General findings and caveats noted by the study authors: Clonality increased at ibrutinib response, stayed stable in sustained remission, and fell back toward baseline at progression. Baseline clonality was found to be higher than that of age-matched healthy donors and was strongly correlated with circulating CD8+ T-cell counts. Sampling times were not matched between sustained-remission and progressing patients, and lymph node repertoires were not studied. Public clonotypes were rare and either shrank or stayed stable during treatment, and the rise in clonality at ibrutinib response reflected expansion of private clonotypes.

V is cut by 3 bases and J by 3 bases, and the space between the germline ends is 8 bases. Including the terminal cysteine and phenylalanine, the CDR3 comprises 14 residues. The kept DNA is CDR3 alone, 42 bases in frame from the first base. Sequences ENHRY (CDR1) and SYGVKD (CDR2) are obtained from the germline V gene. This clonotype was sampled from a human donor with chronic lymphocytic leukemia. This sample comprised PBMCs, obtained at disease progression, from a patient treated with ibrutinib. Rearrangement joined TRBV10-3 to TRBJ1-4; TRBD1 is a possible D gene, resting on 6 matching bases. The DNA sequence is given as TGTGCCATCAGTGATAAGGGGGCTAATGAAAAACTGTTTTTT. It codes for CAISDKGANEKLFF.